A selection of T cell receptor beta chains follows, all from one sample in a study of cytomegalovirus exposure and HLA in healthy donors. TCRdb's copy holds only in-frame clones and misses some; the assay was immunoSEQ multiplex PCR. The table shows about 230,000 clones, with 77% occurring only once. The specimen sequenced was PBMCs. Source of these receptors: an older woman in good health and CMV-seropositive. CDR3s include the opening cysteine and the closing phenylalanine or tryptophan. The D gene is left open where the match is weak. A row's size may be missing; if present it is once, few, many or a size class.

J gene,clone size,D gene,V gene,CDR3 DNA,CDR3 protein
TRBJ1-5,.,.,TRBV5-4,TGTGCCAGTCTTTTCAGGGTTTCGTGGAATCAGCCCCAGCATTTT,CASLFRVSWNQPQHF
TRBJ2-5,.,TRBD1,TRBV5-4,TGTGCCAGCAGCAGGGGACAGGGGGCCGAAGAGACCCAGTACTTC,CASSRGQGAEETQYF
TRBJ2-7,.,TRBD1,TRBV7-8,TGTGCCAGCAGCTTGAAAGGACAGGGTACCGAGCAGTACTTC,CASSLKGQGTEQYF
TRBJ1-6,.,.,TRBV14,TGTGCCAGCAGCCGATCTAGCTCCTATAATTCACCCCTCCACTTT,CASSRSSSYNSPLHF
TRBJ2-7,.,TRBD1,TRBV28,TGTGCCAGCAGTTTAATCGGACAGGGTTTTTCCTACGAGCAGTACTTC,CASSLIGQGFSYEQYF
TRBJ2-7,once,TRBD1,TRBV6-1,TGTGCCAGCTATAGGGACAGGGGAGCGTACGAGCAGTACTTC,CASYRDRGAYEQYF
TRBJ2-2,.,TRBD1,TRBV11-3,TGTGCCAGCAGCCCGGGACAGGGATCCACCGGGGAGCTGTTTTTT,CASSPGQGSTGELFF
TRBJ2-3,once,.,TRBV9,TGTGCCAGCAGGTCGAGCGCGACAGATACGCAGTATTTT,CASRSSATDTQYF
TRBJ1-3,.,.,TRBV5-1,TGCGCCAGCAGCTGGGACACCTCTGGAAACACCATATATTTT,CASSWDTSGNTIYF
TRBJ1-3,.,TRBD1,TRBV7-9,TGTGCCAGCAGCTCGACAGGGTCTGGAAACACCATATATTTT,CASSSTGSGNTIYF
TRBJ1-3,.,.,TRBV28,TGTGCCAGCAAGGACACGTCTGGAAACACCATATATTTT,CASKDTSGNTIYF
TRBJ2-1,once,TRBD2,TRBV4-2,TGTGCCAGCAGCCAAGGGCGGGGGACCTACAATGAGCAGTTCTTC,CASSQGRGTYNEQFF
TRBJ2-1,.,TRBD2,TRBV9,TGTGCCAGCAGCGTATTTACTAGCGGGAGGGCTTACAATGAGCAGTTCTTC,CASSVFTSGRAYNEQFF
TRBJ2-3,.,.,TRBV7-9,TGTGCCAGCAGCTTACTTAGAGCGCAGTATTTT,CASSLLRAQYF
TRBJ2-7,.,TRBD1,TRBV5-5,TGTGCCAGCAGCTTGTCCGCAGGGGGCAGGGAGCAGTACTTC,CASSLSAGGREQYF
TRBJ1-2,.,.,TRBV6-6,TGTGCCGGCAGAATGGACAGAAACTATGGCTACACCTTC,CAGRMDRNYGYTF
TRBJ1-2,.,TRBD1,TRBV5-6,TGTGCCAGCAGCCTGGGACAGTGGAGGGACACCTTC,CASSLGQWRDTF
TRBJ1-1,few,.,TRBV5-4,TGTGCCAGCAGCTTGGGGCAGGGCATGAACACTGAAGCTTTCTTT,CASSLGQGMNTEAFF
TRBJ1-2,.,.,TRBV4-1,TGCGCCAGCAGTTATACCACAGGGTACTATGGCTACACCTTC,CASSYTTGYYGYTF
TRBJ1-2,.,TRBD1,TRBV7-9,TGTGCCAGCAGCAACGCCCGGCAGGGGGAAGAGGGCTATGGCTACACCTTC,CASSNARQGEEGYGYTF
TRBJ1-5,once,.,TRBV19,TGTGCCAGTAGTAATAGGTACAGGATAAGTAGCAATCAGCCCCAGCATTTT,CASSNRYRISSNQPQHF
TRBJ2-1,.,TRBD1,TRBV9,TGTGCCAGCAGCTCACGGCCTGGGGACAGGCGGGCGAATGAGCAGTTCTTC,CASSSRPGDRRANEQFF
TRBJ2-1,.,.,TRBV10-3,TGTGCCGCCCGAAATGGGACTCCGAGAGGATTCTTC,CAARNGTPRGFF
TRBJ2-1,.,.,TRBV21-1,TGTGCCAGCAGCAAATTCAGGGGGTTTCCCAATGAGCAGTTCTTC,CASSKFRGFPNEQFF
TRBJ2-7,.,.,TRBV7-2,TGTGCCAGCAGCTTAAGCCTACCTGAGGAGCAGTACTTC,CASSLSLPEEQYF
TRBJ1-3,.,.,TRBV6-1,TGTGCCAGCAGTGAAGCGAAAGGACTGAGCTCTGGAAACACCATATATTTT,CASSEAKGLSSGNTIYF
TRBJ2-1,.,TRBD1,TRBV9,TGTGCCAGCAGCGCCCACGGGACAGTCACCTACAATGAGCAGTTCTTC,CASSAHGTVTYNEQFF
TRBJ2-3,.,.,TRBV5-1,TGCGCCAGCCTCCTAGCCCGCCCTAGCACAGATACGCAGTATTTT,CASLLARPSTDTQYF
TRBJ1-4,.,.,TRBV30,TGTGCCTGGAAAAGGGGGGGGAACGAAAAACTGTTTTTT,CAWKRGGNEKLFF
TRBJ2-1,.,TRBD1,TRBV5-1,TGCGCCAGCAGCTCGACAGGGAGCGGTGAGCAGTTCTTC,CASSSTGSGEQFF
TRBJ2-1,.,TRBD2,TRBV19,TGTGCCAGTACCTACGGGGTCGGGGGGGCCAGAGATGAGCAGTTCTTC,CASTYGVGGARDEQFF
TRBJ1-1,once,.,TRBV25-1,TGTGCCAGCAGAGCGCTCAGGGTAGGGACTGAAGCTTTCTTT,CASRALRVGTEAFF
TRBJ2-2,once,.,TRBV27,TGTGCCAGCAGTTCCAGGGTCTACACCGGGGAGCTGTTTTTT,CASSSRVYTGELFF
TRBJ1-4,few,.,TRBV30,TGTGCCTGGAGTGTACTGCGAAGAGCTAATGAAAAACTGTTTTTT,CAWSVLRRANEKLFF
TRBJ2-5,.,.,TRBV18,TGTGCCAGCTCATCAACCACCGGACGGGGCCAAGAGACCCAGTACTTC,CASSSTTGRGQETQYF
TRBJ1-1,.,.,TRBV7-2,TGTGCCAGCAGCTTACATCAGGGCTCCACTGAAGCTTTCTTT,CASSLHQGSTEAFF
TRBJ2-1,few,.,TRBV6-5,TGTGCCAGCAGTTACTCGAGGAGGACGAGTGAGCAGTTCTTC,CASSYSRRTSEQFF
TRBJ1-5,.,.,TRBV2,TGTGCCAGCAATAAGGGGAGGGGCAATCAGCCCCAGCATTTT,CASNKGRGNQPQHF
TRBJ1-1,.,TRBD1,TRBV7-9,TGTGCCAGCAGCTTATCGGGACAGGTAAGGAACACTGAAGCTTTCTTT,CASSLSGQVRNTEAFF
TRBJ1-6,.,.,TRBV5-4,TGTGCCACCGCCTCGGACTCTAGCTCCTATAATTCACCCCTCCACTTT,CATASDSSSYNSPLHF
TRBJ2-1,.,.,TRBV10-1,TGCGCCAGCAGTACCGGCCCACTGCGGAATGAGCAGTTCTTC,CASSTGPLRNEQFF
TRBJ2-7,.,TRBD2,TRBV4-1,TGCGCCAGCAGCTCCTCACTAGCGGGCAAATCCTACGAGCAGTACTTC,CASSSSLAGKSYEQYF
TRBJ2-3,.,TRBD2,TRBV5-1,TGCGCCAGCAGCTTAGGTACCGGGACTAGCGCCCGTACAGATACGCAGTATTTT,CASSLGTGTSARTDTQYF
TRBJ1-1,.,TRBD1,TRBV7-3,TGTGCCAGCAGCACTGGGGGGACAGGGCTCACTGAAGCTTTCTTT,CASSTGGTGLTEAFF
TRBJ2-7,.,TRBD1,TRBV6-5,TGTGCCAGCAGTTACACAACGGGACAGGGGGCGTACGAGCAGTACTTC,CASSYTTGQGAYEQYF
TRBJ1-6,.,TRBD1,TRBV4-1,TGCGCCAGCAGCCAGGGACAGTTCTATAATTCACCCCTCCACTTT,CASSQGQFYNSPLHF
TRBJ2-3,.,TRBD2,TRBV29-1,TGCAGCGTAACTAGCGGTTCTAGCACAGATACGCAGTATTTT,CSVTSGSSTDTQYF
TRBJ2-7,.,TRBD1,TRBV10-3,TGTGCCATCAGAAGGACAGGGAAAGACGAGCAGTACTTC,CAIRRTGKDEQYF
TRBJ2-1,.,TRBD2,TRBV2,TGTGCCAGCACCCCTCGTCCTAGCGGCTCAGAAGCCTACAATGAGCAGTTCTTC,CASTPRPSGSEAYNEQFF